These 31 T cell receptor beta chains originate from one sample sequenced in a study of blood T cell repertoires in COVID-19. Here immunoSEQ multiplex PCR was the method, and the copy in TCRdb shows in-frame clones only, minus some. The sample holds roughly 220,000 clones, 75% to 90% seen once. Input material: PBMCs or T cells enriched from blood (not recorded which). These receptors were obtained from a woman aged 18-29 years in a cohort exposed to, infected with or recovered from COVID-19 (not recorded which).

Note on this clone: The junction does not match germline at one end; this may be a read error. The CDR3 DNA sequence: TGTGCCAGCAGTCCGTCAGGATTGCGGGTACAGGGGAACTTT. It is translated as CASSPSGLRVQGNF. The chain is built from TRBV27 and TRBJ1-1, with 7 positions matching TRBD1. Germline lookup yields CDR1 MNHEY and CDR2 SMNVEV (reference sequence). This CDR3 has 14 residues.

The V gene is TRBV2, the J gene TRBJ1-1; TRBD1 matches at 8 bases. V was pared by 8 bases and J by 12 bases, with 8 bases of the junction left unmatched. CDR1 and CDR2 from the germline V gene are SNHLY and FYNNEI. The CDR3 has 11 residues. Written as DNA, the CDR3 is TGTGCCAGCGCCACAGGGGGGCAGTCTTTCTTT. Protein: CASATGGQSFF.

The chain uses TRBV7-2 and TRBJ2-7, with D possibly matching TRBD1 (5 bases). Trimming took 6 bases from V and 4 from J, leaving 13 bases between them. Per the germline V gene, CDR1 is SGHTA and CDR2 is FQGNSA. The CDR3 is 13 amino acids. CDR3 region: CASSQLTEYEQYF. As DNA, the CDR3 is TGTGCCAGCAGTCAGTTGACAGAATACGAGCAGTACTTC.

The rearrangement joins TRBV6-1 to TRBJ2-5; a weak D match, TRBD1 (6 bases). V lost 3 bases and J 4 bases, leaving 15 bases between the germline ends. Germline V gene lookup returns CDR1 MNHNS and CDR2 SASEGT. This CDR3 comprises 15 residues. CDR3 sequence reads: CASSDPTGSGETQYF. In nucleotides, the CDR3 is TGTGCCAGCAGTGATCCCACAGGGAGTGGAGAGACCCAGTACTTC.

This chain connects TRBV25-1 to TRBJ2-1; D may be TRBD2 (6 bases). CDR1 is MGHDK and CDR2 is SYGVNS in the germline V gene. The CDR3 loop spans 16 amino acids. Trimming took off 7 bases at V and 3 bases at J, with 19 bases between the two ends. The CDR3 nucleotides read TGTGCCAGCACCGCGCGGGGCGGGGCCGACTACAATGAGCAGTTCTTC. Translating gives CASTARGGADYNEQFF.

J is TRBJ2-2 and V is TRBV5-1; D remains ambiguous. The germline CDR1 and CDR2 sequences are SGHRS and YFSETQ. The CDR3 consists of 13 residues. V lost 6 bases and J 4 bases, leaving 10 bases between the germline ends. CDR3 bases: TGCGCCAGCACCCCGACTCTCACCGGGGAGCTGTTTTTT. Its protein is CASTPTLTGELFF.

The gene calls are TRBV18 and TRBJ1-5, with TRBD1 matching over 7 bases. The CDR3 extends over 16 amino acids. The V gene's germline CDR1 is KGHSH and CDR2 LQKENI. V lost 2 bases, J lost 2 bases, and 6 bases stayed unmatched. CDR3: CASSPRQGFGNQPQHF. The CDR3 DNA reads TGTGCCAGCTCACCAAGACAGGGTTTTGGCAATCAGCCCCAGCATTTT.

The genes are TRBV3-1 (or the pseudogene TRBV3-2) and TRBJ2-1; TRBD2 aligns across 14 bases. In germline, CDR1 is LGHDT, CDR2 YNNKEL (reference sequence). The V gene end was trimmed by 4 bases and the J gene end by 8 bases; junction bases not matched to a gene: 4. The CDR3 consists of 15 residues. The CDR3, as DNA: TGTGCCAGCAGCCTCGGACTAGCGGGAGGTGATGAGCAGTTCTTC. This sequence encodes CASSLGLAGGDEQFF.

This sequence joins TRBV2 and TRBJ1-2; a weak D match, TRBD1 (5 bases). V shed 4 bases and J shed 3 bases, with 9 bases lying between them. Germline V gives CDR1 SNHLY, CDR2 FYNNEI. The CDR3 has 13 residues. DNA of the CDR3: TGTGCCAGCAGTGTAGGAGGGGACTATGGCTACACCTTC. It is translated as CASSVGGDYGYTF.

This chain uses TRBV7-8 with TRBJ1-5, with D unresolved. This CDR3 contains 13 residues. Germline values: CDR1 SGHVS, CDR2 FQNEAQ. V gave up 3 bases and J gave up 4 bases, with 7 bases separating them. The CDR3 DNA sequence: TGTGCCAGCAGCTTGGGCTGGAATCAGCCCCAGCATTTT. Translating gives CASSLGWNQPQHF.

The rearrangement links TRBV7-9 to TRBJ1-5; possibly TRBD1 for D (5 bases). Germline-derived CDR1 and CDR2 are SEHNR and FQNEAQ (reference sequence). The CDR3 extends over 19 amino acids. V gave up 5 bases and J gave up 0 bases, with 23 bases separating them. The CDR3 DNA reads TGTGCCAGCAGCAGTGACAGTACCTCTAATCCTTATAGCAATCAGCCCCAGCATTTT. Its protein is CASSSDSTSNPYSNQPQHF.

V gene TRBV6-6 combines with J gene TRBJ1-2, with D possibly TRBD1 on 5 matching bases. In germline, CDR1 is MNHNY, CDR2 SVGAGI (reference sequence). Trimming removed 8 bases at V and 5 bases at J, with 15 bases between. The CDR3 covers 13 residues. CDR3 DNA sequence: TGTGCCAGCCAAAACAGGCAAACTTATGGCTACACCTTC. Translating it yields CASQNRQTYGYTF.

CDR3 loop: CSASGQGNQPQHF. CDR3 nucleotides: TGCAGTGCTAGTGGACAGGGCAATCAGCCCCAGCATTTT. V and J are TRBV20-1 and TRBJ1-5, with TRBD1 matching 7 bases. Germline loops: CDR1 DFQATT, CDR2 SNEGSKA (reference sequence). The ends lost 3 bases at V and 2 bases at J; junction bases unmatched: 1. This CDR3 is built from 13 residues.

CDR3 region: CASSENSGYGYTF. CDR3 coding DNA: TGTGCCAGCAGTGAAAACAGCGGCTATGGCTACACCTTC. The V and J genes are TRBV6-1 and TRBJ1-2; D remains unclear. The germline V and J ends were trimmed by 2 bases and 4 bases, with 8 bases remaining between them. CDR3 size: 13 residues. Germline V gene data show CDR1 as MNHNS and CDR2 as SASEGT.

The chain has TRBV9 and TRBJ2-3; 8 nucleotides line up with TRBD2. Trimming took 2 bases from V and 1 from J; bases not matched to a gene: 3. This CDR3 is built from 15 residues. The V gene's germline CDR1 is SGDLS and CDR2 YYNGEE. The CDR3 here is CASSVSGSGTDTQYF. CDR3 in DNA: TGTGCCAGCAGCGTGAGCGGGAGTGGCACAGATACGCAGTATTTT. Variable domain in full (rest from reference TRBV9 and TRBJ2-3): DSGVTQTPKHLITATGQRVTLRCSPRSGDLSVYWYQQSLDQGLQFLIQYYNGEERAKGNILERFSAQQFPDLHSELNLSSLELGDSALYFCASSVSGSGTDTQYFGPGTRLTVL.

The chain joins TRBV28 to TRBJ1-5; D not certain. This CDR3 comprises 14 residues. The germline CDR1 and CDR2 sequences are MDHEN and SYDVKM. Trimming took off 6 bases at V and 3 bases at J, with 12 bases between the two ends. CDR3 coding DNA: TGTGCCAGCAGCTATGAGGAACACAATCAGCCCCAGCATTTT. This sequence encodes CASSYEEHNQPQHF.

The V and J genes are TRBV7-9 and TRBJ1-3; D is possibly TRBD1 (6 bases). V was pared by 5 bases and J by 1 base, with 12 bases between. CDR1 is SEHNR and CDR2 is FQNEAQ in the germline V gene (reference sequence). There are 15 residues in the CDR3. The CDR3 sequence is CASSLPRGSGNTIYF. The CDR3 DNA reads TGTGCCAGCAGCCTCCCCAGGGGTTCTGGAAACACCATATATTTT.

The chain carries TRBV12-5 and TRBJ2-5; 8 nucleotides agree with TRBD1. This CDR3 has 13 amino acids. CDR1 is LGHNT, CDR2 FRNRAP, per germline. Germline trimming cut 2 bases from V and 7 bases from J; bases unmatched to any gene: 3. CDR3 residues: CASGLQGAVTQYF. CDR3 DNA: TGTGCTAGTGGTTTGCAGGGGGCGGTGACCCAGTACTTC.

In its sample, this clone was seen a few times. This chain links TRBV28 with TRBJ1-2; 7 positions match TRBD1. The trim removed 6 bases at V and 3 bases at J, leaving 7 bases unmatched. Per the germline V gene, CDR1 is MDHEN and CDR2 is SYDVKM. The CDR3 is made up of 14 amino acids. The CDR3 DNA reads as TGTGCCAGCAGCCCCGCAGGGGGGCACTATGGCTACACCTTC. It yields the protein CASSPAGGHYGYTF.

This clone was found a few times. The rearrangement joins TRBV29-1 to TRBJ1-2; 8 bases map to TRBD1. Germline loops: CDR1 SQVTM, CDR2 ANQGSEA. This CDR3 region has 13 residues. The V and J ends lost 7 bases and 6 bases, in that order; junction bases with no gene match: 10. CDR3 sequence (DNA): TGCAGCGCAGCTGACAGGGGCGGTCATGGCTACACCTTC. It is translated as CSAADRGGHGYTF.

The chain links TRBV6-5 to TRBJ1-6; TRBD1 aligns across 7 bases. This CDR3 spans 16 amino acids. Germline assignment: CDR1 MNHEY and CDR2 SVGAGI. Trimming cost V 2 bases and J 0 bases; bases outside gene matches: 1. For the CDR3, the DNA is TGTGCCAGCAGTTACGGGACAGACTCCTATAATTCACCCCTCCACTTT. This sequence encodes CASSYGTDSYNSPLHF.

J is TRBJ2-1 and V is TRBV18; 7 nucleotides agree with TRBD2. The CDR3 runs to 16 residues. The trim removed 3 bases at V and 2 bases at J, leaving 7 bases unmatched. Looked up from germline, CDR1 is KGHSH and CDR2 is LQKENI. This CDR3 reads CASSPVGDYTYNEQFF. CDR3 coding DNA: TGTGCCAGCTCACCTGTGGGGGACTATACCTACAATGAGCAGTTCTTC.

V gene TRBV11-2 combines with J gene TRBJ1-1; 9 bases align to TRBD1. The V segment lost 5 bases and the J segment 7 bases; nucleotides outside the gene matches: 5. Germline V gives CDR1 SGHAT, CDR2 FQNNGV. This CDR3 region has 13 residues. The CDR3 sequence: CASSPGQGLEAFF. Written as DNA, the CDR3 is TGTGCCAGCAGCCCCGGACAGGGGCTTGAAGCTTTCTTT.

The chain employs TRBV19 and TRBJ2-6; the D gene is possibly TRBD1 (5 bases). The CDR3 spans 14 residues. The germline gives CDR1 LNHDA, CDR2 SQIVND (reference sequence). Trimming left V 8 bases short and J 0 bases short, with 8 bases between. CDR3 residues: CASDTGSGANVLTF. As DNA, the CDR3 is TGTGCCAGTGATACAGGCTCTGGGGCCAACGTCCTGACTTTC. The variable domain in full, completed from reference TRBV19 and TRBJ2-6, reads DGGITQSPKYLFRKEGQNVTLSCEQNLNHDAMYWYRQDPGQGLRLIYYSQIVNDFQKGDIAEGYSVSREKKESFPLTVTSAQKNPTAFYLCASDTGSGANVLTFGAGSRLTVL.

This chain joins TRBV18 and TRBJ2-7; TRBD2 aligns across 10 bases. Germline loops: CDR1 KGHSH, CDR2 LQKENI. The ends lost 5 bases at V and 2 bases at J; junction bases unmatched: 6. CDR3 length equals 15 residues. CDR3: CASSWTSGHPYEQYF. CDR3 nucleotide sequence: TGTGCCAGCTCATGGACTAGCGGACACCCCTACGAGCAGTACTTC.

The CDR3 is CASSQGDQGQETQYF. CDR3 bases: TGTGCCAGCAGCCAAGGAGATCAGGGCCAAGAGACCCAGTACTTC. V is TRBV3-1 (or the pseudogene TRBV3-2) and J is TRBJ2-5, with TRBD1 as a possible D gene (5 bases). Trimming took off 1 base at V and 1 base at J, with 10 bases between the two ends. The CDR3 runs 15 residues. Germline CDR1 LGHDT, CDR2 YNNKEL (reference sequence).

This clone showed up just a few times. The chain has TRBV2 and TRBJ1-3; no clear D gene. This CDR3 is built from 11 residues. CDR1 is SNHLY, CDR2 FYNNEI, per germline. Trimming shortened V by 7 bases and J by 8 bases, and 9 bases separated the two germline ends. CDR3 loop: CASMTRDTIYF. CDR3 nucleotide sequence: TGTGCCAGCATGACCCGGGACACCATATATTTT.

In its sample, this clone was seen a few times. V and J are TRBV2 and TRBJ1-2, with 7 bases identical to TRBD1. The ends lost 4 bases at V and 8 bases at J; junction bases unmatched: 7. This CDR3 region has 13 residues. Germline values: CDR1 SNHLY, CDR2 FYNNEI. The CDR3 spells CASSVTGDDGYTF. Here the CDR3 DNA reads TGTGCCAGCAGTGTAACAGGGGATGACGGCTACACCTTC.

The J gene is TRBJ1-5, the V gene TRBV30; 7 positions match TRBD1. The germline CDR1 and CDR2 sequences are GTSNPN and SVGIG (reference sequence). The junction had 11 bases not matched to a gene; V was cut back by 2 bases and J by 1 base. CDR3 length equals 17 residues. The CDR3 loop reads CAWSRNRGFSSNQPQHF. In nucleotides, the CDR3 is TGTGCCTGGAGTAGGAACAGGGGCTTCTCAAGCAATCAGCCCCAGCATTTT.

Note on this clone: Relative to the germline gene, one junction end is altered; a read error may explain this. The genes are TRBV18 and TRBJ2-4, with TRBD1 matching over 8 bases. Germline CDR1 is KGHSH and CDR2 is LQKENI. The CDR3 extends over 21 amino acids. The CDR3 nucleotides read TGTGCCAGCTCGCCACCGGCCGGGGCAGGGGGCTATTTTTGGGTAGTAGACATTCAGTACTTC. Translation gives CASSPPAGAGGYFWVVDIQYF.

This sequence joins TRBV5-1 and TRBJ1-5; TRBD1 matches at 7 bases. V lost 4 bases and J lost 3; bases outside the gene matches: 4. The length of the CDR3 is 14 residues. Germline values: CDR1 SGHRS, CDR2 YFSETQ. Here the CDR3 reads CASSLDRVNQPQHF. DNA of the CDR3: TGCGCCAGCAGCCTCGACAGGGTCAATCAGCCCCAGCATTTT.